This T cell receptor beta chain emerged from a study of cytomegalovirus exposure and HLA in healthy donors. PCR amplification relied on 60 Vbeta primers (plus 13 Jbeta primers). Assay used: immunoSEQ multiplex PCR; TCRdb lists only in-frame clones, some missing. The data contain about 150,000 clones, around three quarters of them singletons. After removal of 1 base from V and 2 bases from J, the junction contained 4 bases not matched to a gene. The CDR3 sequence is 16 residues long. Germline assignment: CDR1 LGHNA and CDR2 YSLEER. The study, taken as a whole, reports: Researchers reported in a later analysis that a missense DCLRE1C variant was tied to TCR beta V- and J-gene trimming.

Of note for this clone: Antigen unknown.

Sequencing was carried out using PBMCs. This TCR was recovered from a man in his forties or fifties in good health and CMV-seropositive. This chain links TRBV4-3 with TRBJ2-7, with 11 positions matching TRBD2. CDR3: CASSQGETSGAYEQYF. The CDR3 DNA reads TGCGCCAGCAGCCAAGGGGAGACTAGCGGGGCCTACGAGCAGTACTTC.